This T cell receptor beta chain was recovered during a study of early T cells in non-severe SARS-CoV-2 infection (dated by TCRdb to 2020 to 2022). Study-wide context: Because TCR sequencing was done on bulk RNA from unsorted whole blood, the alpha and beta chains could not be paired. Overall study outcomes, separate from this receptor: VDJdb matching was skewed toward anti-spike CD8 responses, so virus-specific expansions were likely underestimated and private and CD4 specificities were missed.

V gives up 10 bases and J gives up 6 bases, and the segment between their germline ends measures 15 bases. The CDR3 spans 13 residues, from the cysteine through the phenylalanine. CDR3 DNA is the only sequence kept; it has 39 bases, read in frame from the first base. Reading the germline V gene (reference sequence) gives CDR1 LNHDA and CDR2 SQIVND. A case-control design nested within a healthcare worker cohort in London, UK, was used, with weekly nasopharyngeal swab PCR tests and blood sampling performed. Healthcare workers were recruited between 23 and 31 March 2020, during the week of the UK lockdown, and were followed weekly for up to about 15 weeks. This clonotype was picked up many times. This clone's antigen is unknown. No much larger clone exists at a distance of one base, and base qualities are not known. The library came from 5' RACE. Sequencing was performed on a NextSeq 500. Unique molecular identifiers were attached to individual cDNA molecules in the TCR library protocol so that sequencing error and PCR bias could be corrected. Both TCR alpha and beta chains were sequenced, and tight co-correlation was observed between alpha and beta sequence abundances in each sample. The study's processing was this. Decombinator V4 was used to annotate the V gene, J gene and CDR3 of the TCR sequences. TCRs were defined as expanded if a significant change between any two time points was detected under a Poisson model with p below 0.0001. TCR abundances were normalised to the total number of TCRs sequenced per sample and expressed as counts per million. MAIT TCRs were defined by TRAV1-2 paired with TRAJ12, TRAJ20 or TRAJ33, and iNKT TCRs by TRAV10 paired with TRAJ18. VDJdb, accessed 1 November 2021, was searched for CMV, EBV and SARS-CoV-2 annotated TCRs, with TCRs annotated for multiple antigens excluded. The public reads were reanalyzed by TCRdb: fastp trimming at Q25, MiXCR alignment, in-frame beta chains only. Every CDR3 protein is listed once, alongside the most common genes and DNA of its rows. These V and J calls are TCRdb output, not the study's own analysis. The sample table holds some 40,000 distinct CDR3 sequences, of which roughly 6.6% were seen once. The ten largest clones represent about a fifth of the sample.

Source: whole blood, taken at baseline. The receptor chain draws on TRBV19 and TRBJ1-4; a weak D assignment points to TRBD1 (5 bases agree). The sequence derives from an adult who was a healthcare worker with PCR-confirmed SARS-CoV-2 infection or an uninfected control (not recorded which). The CDR3 amino acid sequence is: CATTDSLHEKLFF. The DNA is TGTGCCACTACTGACAGCCTGCATGAAAAACTGTTTTTT.